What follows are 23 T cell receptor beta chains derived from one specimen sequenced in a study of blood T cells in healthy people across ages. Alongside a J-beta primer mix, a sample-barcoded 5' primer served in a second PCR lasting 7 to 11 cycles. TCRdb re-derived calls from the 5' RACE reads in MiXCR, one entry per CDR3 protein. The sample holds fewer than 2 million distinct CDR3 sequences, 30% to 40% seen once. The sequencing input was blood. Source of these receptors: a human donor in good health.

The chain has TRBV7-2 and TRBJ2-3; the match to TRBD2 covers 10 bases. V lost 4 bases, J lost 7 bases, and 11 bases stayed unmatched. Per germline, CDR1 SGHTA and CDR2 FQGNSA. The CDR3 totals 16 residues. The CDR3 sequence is CASSSTSGGAFNTQYF. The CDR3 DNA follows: TGTGCCAGCAGCTCCACAAGCGGGGGGGCCTTCAATACGCAGTATTTT.

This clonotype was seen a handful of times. CDR3 nucleotides: TGCAGCGTTCAAGGGGGAACCGGGGAGCTGTTTTTT. Protein product: CSVQGGTGELFF. This chain connects TRBV29-1 to TRBJ2-2, with D possibly matching TRBD1 (6 bases). The germline gives CDR1 SQVTM, CDR2 ANQGSEA. The CDR3 totals 12 residues. V lost 5 bases to trimming and J lost 5 bases, with 9 bases between them.

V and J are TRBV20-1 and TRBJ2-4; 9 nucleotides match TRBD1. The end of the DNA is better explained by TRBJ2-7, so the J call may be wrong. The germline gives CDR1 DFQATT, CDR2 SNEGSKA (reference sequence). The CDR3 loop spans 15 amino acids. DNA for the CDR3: TGCAGTGCTACTCACAGGGGGCTCAATTTCGGCGAGCAGTACTTC. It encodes CSATHRGLNFGEQYF.

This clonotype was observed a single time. The CDR3 spells CASSLARGRRSYNEQYF. In DNA, the CDR3 is TGTGCCAGCAGCTTGGCCAGGGGGCGGAGGTCCTACAATGAGCAGTACTTC. V and J are TRBV11-2 and TRBJ2-4, with 8 bases identical to TRBD1. Looked up from germline, CDR1 is SGHAT and CDR2 is FQNNGV. J lost 13 bases, V lost 3 bases, and 20 bases had no gene match. The CDR3 totals 17 residues.

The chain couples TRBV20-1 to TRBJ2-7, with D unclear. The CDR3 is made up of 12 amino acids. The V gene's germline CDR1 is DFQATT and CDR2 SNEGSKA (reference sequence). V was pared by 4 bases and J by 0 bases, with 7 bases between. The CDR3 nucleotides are TGCAGTGCTACCGACAACTCCTACGAGCAGTACTTC. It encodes CSATDNSYEQYF.

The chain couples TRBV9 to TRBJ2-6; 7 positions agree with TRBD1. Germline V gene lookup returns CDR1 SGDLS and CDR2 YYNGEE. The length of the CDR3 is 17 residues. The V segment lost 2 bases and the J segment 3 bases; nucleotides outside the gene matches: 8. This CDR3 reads CASSVNRGSSGANVLTF. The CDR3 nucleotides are TGTGCCAGCAGCGTCAACAGGGGCTCTAGTGGGGCCAACGTCCTGACTTTC.

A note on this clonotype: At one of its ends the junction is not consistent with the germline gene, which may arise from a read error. The CDR3 DNA sequence: TGTGCCGGCAGTTTGGCGGTTAACTATGGCTACACCTTC. This translates into CAGSLAVNYGYTF. The chain recombines TRBV12-3 or TRBV12-4 with TRBJ1-2; no definite D call. This CDR3 contains 13 residues.

The CDR3 DNA sequence: TGCAGTGCTAGAGAGGAGCAGGGCCTAAAAAACATTCAGTACTTC. This encodes CSAREEQGLKNIQYF. The rearrangement links TRBV20-1 to TRBJ2-4; possible D gene TRBD1, 5 bases. Germline-derived CDR1 and CDR2 are DFQATT and SNEGSKA (reference sequence). The CDR3 consists of 15 residues. V lost 0 bases and J 4 bases, leaving 13 bases between the germline ends.

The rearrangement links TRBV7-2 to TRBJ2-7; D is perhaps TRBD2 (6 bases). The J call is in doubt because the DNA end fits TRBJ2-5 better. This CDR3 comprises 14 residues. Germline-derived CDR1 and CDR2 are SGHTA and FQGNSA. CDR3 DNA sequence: TGTGCCAGCAGACTCGGATCGGCGGGGGAGACCCAGTACTTC. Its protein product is CASRLGSAGETQYF.

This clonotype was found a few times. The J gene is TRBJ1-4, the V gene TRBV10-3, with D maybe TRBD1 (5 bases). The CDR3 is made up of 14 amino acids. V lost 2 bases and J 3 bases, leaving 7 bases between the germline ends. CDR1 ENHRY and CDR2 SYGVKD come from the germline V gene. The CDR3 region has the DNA TGTGCCATCAGTGAGGGGGCACCTAATGAAAAACTGTTTTTT. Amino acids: CAISEGAPNEKLFF.

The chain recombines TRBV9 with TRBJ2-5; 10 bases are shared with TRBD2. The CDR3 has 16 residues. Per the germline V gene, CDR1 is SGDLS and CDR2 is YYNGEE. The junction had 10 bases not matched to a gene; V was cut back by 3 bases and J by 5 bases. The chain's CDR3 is CASSGLEAGGQETQYF. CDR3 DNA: TGTGCCAGCAGCGGTTTGGAAGCGGGGGGGCAGGAGACCCAGTACTTC.

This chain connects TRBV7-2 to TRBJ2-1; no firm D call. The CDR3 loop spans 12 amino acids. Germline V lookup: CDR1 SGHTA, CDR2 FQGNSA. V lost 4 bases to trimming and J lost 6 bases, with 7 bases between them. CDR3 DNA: TGTACCAGCAGCTCGCTAGGCAATGAGCAGTTCTTC. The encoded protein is CTSSSLGNEQFF.

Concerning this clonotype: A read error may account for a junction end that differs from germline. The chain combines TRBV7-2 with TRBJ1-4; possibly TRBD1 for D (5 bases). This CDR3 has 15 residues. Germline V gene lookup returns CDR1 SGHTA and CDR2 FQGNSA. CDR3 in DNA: TGTGCCAGCAGCCCGTGGGGGACTGAGTATGAAAAACTGTGTTTT. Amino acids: CASSPWGTEYEKLCF.

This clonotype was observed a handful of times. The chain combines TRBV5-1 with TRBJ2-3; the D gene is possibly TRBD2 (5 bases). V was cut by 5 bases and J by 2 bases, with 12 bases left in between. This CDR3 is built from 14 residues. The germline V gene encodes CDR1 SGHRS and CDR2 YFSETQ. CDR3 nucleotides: TGCGCCAGCAGACCCGGGGTTATCACAGATACGCAGTATTTT. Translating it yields CASRPGVITDTQYF. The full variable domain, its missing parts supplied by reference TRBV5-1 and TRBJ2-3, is KAGVTQTPRYLIKTRGQQVTLSCSPISGHRSVSWYQQTPGQGLQFLFEYFSETQRNKGNFPGRFSGRQFSNSRSEMNVSTLELGDSALYLCASRPGVITDTQYFGPGTRLTVL.

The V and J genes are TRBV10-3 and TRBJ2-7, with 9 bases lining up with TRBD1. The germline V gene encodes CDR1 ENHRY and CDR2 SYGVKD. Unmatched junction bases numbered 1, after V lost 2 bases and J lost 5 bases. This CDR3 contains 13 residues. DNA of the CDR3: TGTGCCATCAGTGAGGGGACAGGGAACGAGCAGTACTTC. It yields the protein CAISEGTGNEQYF.

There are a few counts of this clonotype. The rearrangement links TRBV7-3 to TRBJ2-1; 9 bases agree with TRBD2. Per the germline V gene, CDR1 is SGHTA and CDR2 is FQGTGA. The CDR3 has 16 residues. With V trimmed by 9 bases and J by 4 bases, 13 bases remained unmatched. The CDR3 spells CASLGIAGERYNEQFF. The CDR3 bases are TGTGCCAGTCTTGGGATAGCGGGAGAACGTTACAATGAGCAGTTCTTC.

CDR3 DNA sequence: TGTGCCAGCAGCTTAGCTGACGCCAGGGTGCAGTACTTC. This sequence encodes CASSLADARVQYF. The genes are TRBV7-2 and TRBJ2-5; possible D gene TRBD1, 5 bases. V gave up 0 bases and J gave up 11 bases, with 13 bases separating them. The CDR3 runs to 13 residues. CDR1 is SGHTA, CDR2 FQGNSA, per germline.

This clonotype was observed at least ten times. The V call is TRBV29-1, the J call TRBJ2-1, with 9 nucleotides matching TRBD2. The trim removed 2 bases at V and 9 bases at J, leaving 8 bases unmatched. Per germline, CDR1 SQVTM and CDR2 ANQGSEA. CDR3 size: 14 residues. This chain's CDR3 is CSVELGLAVIEQFF. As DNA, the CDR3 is TGCAGCGTTGAACTGGGACTAGCCGTCATTGAGCAGTTCTTC.

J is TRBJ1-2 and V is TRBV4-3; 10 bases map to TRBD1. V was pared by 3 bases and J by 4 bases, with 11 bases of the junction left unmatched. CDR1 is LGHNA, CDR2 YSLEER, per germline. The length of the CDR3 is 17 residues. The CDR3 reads CASSHGGGQGPVYGYTF. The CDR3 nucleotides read TGCGCCAGCAGCCATGGGGGGGGACAGGGGCCTGTCTATGGCTACACCTTC.

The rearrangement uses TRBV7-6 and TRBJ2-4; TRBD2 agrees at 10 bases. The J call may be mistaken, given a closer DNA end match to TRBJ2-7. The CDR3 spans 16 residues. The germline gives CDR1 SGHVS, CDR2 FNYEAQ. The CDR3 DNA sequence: TGTGCCAGCAGCACGATAAGCGGGGGGGCCATCGACGAGCAGTACTTC. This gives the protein CASSTISGGAIDEQYF.

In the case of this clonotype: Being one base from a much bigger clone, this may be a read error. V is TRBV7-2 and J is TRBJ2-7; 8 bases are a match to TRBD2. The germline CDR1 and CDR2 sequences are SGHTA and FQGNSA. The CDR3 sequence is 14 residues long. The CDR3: CASSLTGGAYEHYF. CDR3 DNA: TGTGCCAGCAGCTTAACCGGGGGGGCCTACGAGCACTACTTC.

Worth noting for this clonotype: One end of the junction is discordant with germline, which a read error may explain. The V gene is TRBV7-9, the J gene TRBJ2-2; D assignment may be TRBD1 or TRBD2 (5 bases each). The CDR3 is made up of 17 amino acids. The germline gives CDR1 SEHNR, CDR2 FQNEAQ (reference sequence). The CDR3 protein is CASTSEPGFSNTGERFF. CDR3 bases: TGTGCCAGCACCTCCGAGCCAGGGTTCTCGAACACCGGGGAGCGGTTTTTT.

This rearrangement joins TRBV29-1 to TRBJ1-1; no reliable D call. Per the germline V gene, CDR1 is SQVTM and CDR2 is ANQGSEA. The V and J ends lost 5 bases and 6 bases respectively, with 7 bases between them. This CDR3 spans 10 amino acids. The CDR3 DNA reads TGCAGCGTTAGGGTGGCTGAAGCTTTCTTT. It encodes CSVRVAEAFF.